This T cell receptor (beta chain) was identified during a study of T-cell memory formation after mild COVID-19 (dated by TCRdb to the early 2020s). Background on the whole study: TCR sequence clusters from the two donors were largely donor specific. The cohort was made up of two young adult volunteers, one female and one male, who were previously healthy. In a couple of donors, T-cell clones that expanded and contracted after mild COVID-19 were followed by sequencing TCRalpha and TCRbeta repertoires longitudinally. What the study reported, not specific to this receptor: Contracting CD4+ clones were found mainly in CM and EM memory subsets, while CD8+ clones were enriched in EMRA. Some responding clones were detected in pre-infection memory, which suggested that pre-existing cross-reactive memory T cells had joined the SARS-CoV-2 response. SARS-CoV-2 specificity of the second-wave clones peaking on day 37 was not confirmed. The study covered only two mild cases, and larger cohorts including severe cases with pre-infection samples were considered necessary. Balanced CD4/CD8 phenotypes were observed for clones contracting from day 15 to 85, whereas a bias towards CD4+ was observed for a second wave of clones expanding from day 15 to 37.

This clonotype appeared a few times. Its cognate antigen has yet to be identified. No quality values exist for individual bases; no much larger clone is one base distant. TCRdb shows the sequencer as Illumina NovaSeq 6000. cDNA libraries for TCRalpha and TCRbeta were prepared by 5'RACE using constant-segment primers, with sample barcodes and unique molecular identifiers added. RNA was extracted from every sample with Trizol reagent. Libraries were amplified in two PCR steps, with a second sample barcode and Illumina TruSeq adapters added in the second step. Libraries were sequenced on an Illumina NovaSeq with 2 x 150 bp paired-end reads. The source study handled its data this way. Demultiplexing of reads and collapsing into UMI-guided consensus sequences were performed with migec v1.2.7. Using mixcr v2.1.11, the UMI consensuses were aligned to TRA and TRB V and J templates and assembled into clonotypes. Clonotypes were classified as expanded or contracted when called significant by both edgeR and NoisET, with noise models trained on biological replicates. edgeR calls used a false discovery rate-adjusted p below 0.01 and a log2 fold-change threshold of 1. As an exploratory analysis of dynamics, PCA with hierarchical clustering was applied to max-normalized trajectories of the 1000 most abundant clonotypes. Separately sequenced CD4+ and CD8+ repertoires were used to assign a CD4 or CD8 phenotype to each responding clone. TCRdb reworked the public reads: Q25 trimming with fastp, MiXCR clone assembly, productive beta chains retained. Entries that share a CDR3 protein sequence are merged under the most common genes and DNA. TCRdb, rather than the study authors, made the V and J calls. Here the sample has around 370,000 distinct CDR3 sequences; over 20% occur a single time. The biggest ten clones account for 12% of the sample.

Ficoll-Paque density gradient centrifugation was the method used to isolate PBMCs. As encoded in the germline V gene, CDR1 is MNHEY while CDR2 is SVGAGI. V lost 6 bases and J lost 9 bases, and the count of bases not matched to a germline gene is 8. The CDR3 measures 15 amino acids from cysteine to phenylalanine. Here the CDR3 DNA is all that survives: 45 bases in frame from base 1. This receptor was obtained from an adult woman who had mild COVID-19 (a few samples of this study predate the infection). The sample titles of this study are shuffled in the database, so cell type and time point are left out; the donor was told from shared clones. The sample was PBMCs or a T cell subset sorted from them (not recorded which). The rearrangement joined TRBV6-5 to TRBJ2-1; 13 bases in between match TRBD2. The CDR3 corresponds to CASSQTSGRFSEQFF. The bases read TGTGCCAGCAGCCAGACTAGCGGGAGGTTCAGTGAGCAGTTCTTC.